This T cell receptor beta chain was observed in a study of tumor-infiltrating lymphocytes in glioblastoma multiforme. Whole-study results and caveats: Only one glioblastoma patient had TCR and mutation analysis. Clone frequencies may be distorted by unequal TCR transcripts per cell.

TCRB libraries came from RNA via three nested multiplex PCR rounds. One entry per CDR3 protein results from TCRdb running MiXCR on the multiplex PCR reads. This repertoire shows about 19,000 distinct CDR3 sequences, under 80% found once; its top ten account for around 19%. The CDR3 totals 16 residues. V lost 7 bases and J lost 1; bases outside the gene matches: 8. Germline loops: CDR1 MDHEN, CDR2 SYDVKM. On this clonotype: Its matching antigen is unknown.

Material for sequencing was peripheral blood. The chain recombines TRBV28 with TRBJ2-5; 11 positions match TRBD2. The TCR was taken from a male donor with glioblastoma. In nucleotides, the CDR3 is TGTGCCAGCACCCCCGGACTAGCGGGCCCCCAAGAGACCCAGTACTTC. Protein product: CASTPGLAGPQETQYF. Together with reference TRBV28 and TRBJ2-5, the CDR3 gives the full variable domain: DVKVTQSSRYLVKRTGEKVFLECVQDMDHENMFWYRQDPGLGLRLIYFSYDVKMKEKGDIPEGYSVSREKKERFSLILESASTNQTSMYLCASTPGLAGPQETQYFGPGTRLLVL.